A single sample is the source of the 26 T cell receptor gamma chains below, sequenced in a study of Vδ1+ human thymocytes. Notes on the study in general: In the thymus, TRG and TRD repertoires looked highly polyclonal with Gaussian CDR3 lengths.

RNA was extracted from the cells and then reverse transcribed. Pooled V-gene forward primers with one constant-region reverse primer generated the CDR3 amplicons by multiplex PCR. TCRdb re-processed the multiplex PCR reads via CATT. Of some 22,000 gamma-chain clones in the sample, about an eighth are singletons; the top ten hold 1.9%. The antigens for these receptors are not known. Sequencing used Vdelta1+ gamma-delta thymocytes from the thymus. Subset: FACS-sorted CD3+ TCRalphabeta- TCRVdelta1+ TCRVdelta2- thymocytes. The receptors were gathered from a child younger than two who had congenital heart surgery.

There are a few counts of this clone. V usage is TRGV9 and J usage is TRGJ1 or TRGJ2. V dropped 3 bases and J dropped 7; count of bases not matched to a gene: 12. The CDR3 is 14 amino acids. Germline V gives CDR1 GITISATS, CDR2 ISYDGTV (reference sequence). This chain's CDR3 is CALWEPSPSYKKLF. The CDR3 DNA follows: TGTGCCTTGTGGGAGCCTTCTCCCTCGTATAAGAAACTCTTT.

This clone was seen a few times. Additional DNA sequences in this sample encode the identical CDR3. The chain couples TRGV9 to TRGJ1 or TRGJ2. In germline, CDR1 is GITISATS, CDR2 ISYDGTV (reference sequence). The V gene end was trimmed by 2 bases and the J gene end by 3 bases; junction bases not matched to a gene: 7. The CDR3 loop spans 14 amino acids. CDR3: CALWEAPSYYKKLF. CDR3 DNA sequence: TGTGCCTTGTGGGAGGCCCCGAGTTATTATAAGAAACTCTTT.

This clone has just a few counts. This specimen includes other DNA sequences encoding the same CDR3. The V gene is TRGV9, the J gene TRGJ1 or TRGJ2. The CDR3 is 13 residues long. V lost 2 bases and J lost 4; bases outside the gene matches: 5. CDR1 is GITISATS, CDR2 ISYDGTV, per germline (reference sequence). The CDR3 DNA is TGTGCCTTGTGGGAGGCGCCATATTATAAGAAACTCTTT. Amino acids: CALWEAPYYKKLF.

The rearrangement joins TRGV9 to TRGJ1 or TRGJ2. V shed 0 bases, J shed 7 bases, and the junction held 12 bases outside the gene matches. This CDR3 is 15 amino acids long. CDR1 and CDR2 (germline): GITISATS, ISYDGTV (reference sequence). CDR3 loop: CALWEVQGGGYKKLF. The CDR3 coding sequence is TGTGCCTTGTGGGAGGTGCAGGGAGGGGGATATAAGAAACTCTTT.

This clone was detected only a few times. V and J are TRGV9 and TRGJ1 or TRGJ2. Germline values: CDR1 GITISATS, CDR2 ISYDGTV (reference sequence). The V and J ends lost 0 bases and 6 bases, in that order; junction bases with no gene match: 11. This CDR3 comprises 15 residues. Here the CDR3 reads CALWEVSTLGYKKLF. The CDR3 DNA follows: TGTGCCTTGTGGGAGGTGTCCACCCTTGGTTATAAGAAACTCTTT.

The V gene is TRGV9, the J gene TRGJP2. V lost 0 bases, J lost 3 bases, and 7 bases stayed unmatched. The germline CDR1 and CDR2 sequences are GITISATS and ISYDGTV (reference sequence). CDR3 length: 16 residues. The CDR3, as DNA: TGTGCCTTGTGGGAGGTGGGTGCCGGTAGTGATTGGATCAAGACGTTT. Translated, it gives CALWEVGAGSDWIKTF.

This clone was detected a few times. The chain recombines TRGV2 with TRGJ1 or TRGJ2. CDR3 length: 13 amino acids. Germline loops: CDR1 EGSNGY, CDR2 YDSYNSKV. V was clipped by 0 bases and J by 9 bases; unmatched bases: 8. The CDR3 sequence: CATWDGRGVKKLF. DNA for the CDR3: TGTGCCACCTGGGACGGGCGTGGGGTTAAGAAACTCTTT.

This clone showed up just a few times. Germline and junction disagree at one end, which may indicate a read error. The V gene is TRGV4, the J gene TRGJ1 or TRGJ2. The CDR3 has 15 amino acids. Germline CDR1 is EGSTGY and CDR2 is YDSYTSSV. This CDR3 is CATWNGSTNYYKKLF. CDR3 nucleotide sequence: TGTGCCACCTGGAATGGATCTACGAATTATTATAAGAAACTCTTT.

Points on this clone: Relative to the germline gene, one junction end is altered; a read error may explain this. The chain carries TRGV8 and TRGJ1 or TRGJ2. This CDR3 spans 10 amino acids. CDR1 and CDR2 from the germline V gene are VENAVY and YDSYNSRV. The CDR3 here is CATWVFKKLF. The CDR3 DNA reads TGTGCCACATGGGTTTTTAAGAAACTCTTT.

This sequence joins TRGV8 and TRGJP2. Germline values: CDR1 VENAVY, CDR2 YDSYNSRV. The CDR3 is 14 amino acids. J gave up 3 bases and V 6 bases, and 7 bases lay outside the gene matches. The DNA for the CDR3 is TGTGCCACCTGGACCGGGCGTAGTGATTGGATCAAGACGTTT. Protein: CATWTGRSDWIKTF.

The table lists this clone with a few counts. Other DNA sequences of this sample code for an identical CDR3. This chain joins TRGV3 and TRGJ1 or TRGJ2. This CDR3 is 14 amino acids long. Germline trimming cut 0 bases from V and 2 bases from J; bases unmatched to any gene: 4. Looked up from germline, CDR1 is VTNTFY and CDR2 is YDVSTARD (reference sequence). The CDR3 is CATWDRPHYYKKLF. For the CDR3, the DNA is TGTGCCACCTGGGACAGGCCTCATTATTATAAGAAACTCTTT.

The chain couples TRGV9 to TRGJP. V was pared by 0 bases and J by 5 bases, with 7 bases of the junction left unmatched. Germline V gene data show CDR1 as GITISATS and CDR2 as ISYDGTV (reference sequence). The CDR3 totals 18 residues. This chain's CDR3 is CALWEVLREELGKKIKVF. In DNA, the CDR3 is TGTGCCTTGTGGGAGGTGCTGCGGGAAGAGTTGGGCAAAAAAATCAAGGTATTT.

The chain links TRGV4 to TRGJ1 or TRGJ2. The V gene end was trimmed by 6 bases and the J gene end by 7 bases; junction bases not matched to a gene: 9. The germline V gene encodes CDR1 EGSTGY and CDR2 YDSYTSSV. The CDR3 covers 12 residues. CDR3: CATWNAPYKKLF. CDR3 sequence (DNA): TGTGCCACCTGGAATGCCCCCTATAAGAAACTCTTT.

In this sample, this clone is medium-sized (0.01 to 0.1%). Distinct nucleotide sequences in the sample also encode this CDR3. The rearrangement links TRGV2 to TRGJ1 or TRGJ2. Germline CDR1 is EGSNGY and CDR2 is YDSYNSKV. The CDR3 covers 11 residues. Trimming removed 0 bases from V and 12 bases from J; junction bases left unmatched: 5. In DNA, the CDR3 is TGTGCCACCTGGGACGGGCCCTTGAAACTCTTT. Encoded protein: CATWDGPLKLF.

The chain employs TRGV5 and TRGJ1 or TRGJ2. The CDR3 spans 14 residues. Germline V lookup: CDR1 VINAFY, CDR2 YDVSNSKD. J gave up 6 bases and V 0 bases, and 8 bases lay outside the gene matches. CDR3 DNA: TGTGCCACCTGGGACAGGCGAGGGGGTTATAAGAAACTCTTT. Translating it yields CATWDRRGGYKKLF.

For this clone: Other DNA sequences within the sample encode an identical CDR3. The rearrangement joins TRGV2 to TRGJ1 or TRGJ2. Looked up from germline, CDR1 is EGSNGY and CDR2 is YDSYNSKV. V lost 0 bases to trimming and J lost 4 bases; unmatched junction nucleotides: 6. This CDR3 comprises 14 residues. The CDR3 bases are TGTGCCACCTGGGACGGGCCTATCTATTATAAGAAACTCTTT. Encoded protein: CATWDGPIYYKKLF.

The V and J genes are TRGV4 and TRGJP2. After removal of 2 bases from V and 6 bases from J, the junction contained 12 bases not matched to a gene. The CDR3 is 16 residues long. Germline V gene lookup returns CDR1 EGSTGY and CDR2 YDSYTSSV. DNA of the CDR3: TGTGCCACCTGGGATGATATCGATAGGGGTGATTGGATCAAGACGTTT. Translated: CATWDDIDRGDWIKTF.

This chain connects TRGV4 to TRGJ1 or TRGJ2. V was pared by 4 bases and J by 3 bases, with 9 bases of the junction left unmatched. The germline gives CDR1 EGSTGY, CDR2 YDSYTSSV. The CDR3 length is 14 residues. The CDR3 nucleotides read TGTGCCACCTGGGAATGGGTCCCTTATTATAAGAAACTCTTT. Its protein is CATWEWVPYYKKLF.

The V call is TRGV9, the J call TRGJ1 or TRGJ2. The CDR3 contains 14 residues. Germline assignment: CDR1 GITISATS and CDR2 ISYDGTV (reference sequence). V lost 3 bases, J lost 8 bases, and 13 bases stayed unmatched. CDR3 protein: CALWEPLATNKKLF. As DNA, the CDR3 is TGTGCCTTGTGGGAGCCCCTCGCTACGAATAAGAAACTCTTT.

This clone was found a few times. The chain links TRGV9 to TRGJP. V lost 6 bases to trimming and J lost 4 bases; unmatched junction nucleotides: 0. Germline loops: CDR1 GITISATS, CDR2 ISYDGTV (reference sequence). The CDR3 covers 14 residues. CDR3 DNA: TGTGCCTTGTGGCAAGAGTTGGGCAAAAAAATCAAGGTATTT. Protein: CALWQELGKKIKVF.

V usage is TRGV9 and J usage is TRGJ1 or TRGJ2. The CDR3 loop spans 11 amino acids. V was pared by 10 bases and J by 4 bases, with 7 bases of the junction left unmatched. Germline CDR1 reads GITISATS; CDR2 reads ISYDGTV (reference sequence). CDR3 sequence: CAFPTYYKKLF. The CDR3 coding sequence is TGTGCCTTCCCTACCTATTATAAGAAACTCTTT.

This sequence joins TRGV3 and TRGJP1. Per germline, CDR1 VTNTFY and CDR2 YDVSTARD (reference sequence). J lost 3 bases, V lost 2 bases, and 3 bases had no gene match. CDR3 length: 14 residues. CDR3 DNA: TGTGCCACCTGGGACATCCCCACTGGTTGGTTCAAGATATTT. Translated, it gives CATWDIPTGWFKIF.

This clone was counted between two and nine times. Other DNA sequences within the sample encode an identical CDR3. The chain has TRGV4 and TRGJ1 or TRGJ2. CDR3 size: 13 residues. From germline, CDR1 is EGSTGY and CDR2 YDSYTSSV. The trim removed 3 bases at V and 3 bases at J, leaving 5 bases unmatched. CDR3 protein: CATWDPPYYKKLF. The CDR3 bases are TGTGCCACCTGGGATCCCCCTTATTATAAGAAACTCTTT.

This clone is medium-sized. The gene calls are TRGV5 and TRGJ1 or TRGJ2. Germline V gene lookup returns CDR1 VINAFY and CDR2 YDVSNSKD. With 1 base clipped from V and 2 bases from J, the junction kept 2 bases outside the gene matches. The CDR3 runs to 13 residues. The CDR3 region is CATWDSYYYKKLF. The CDR3, as DNA: TGTGCCACCTGGGACAGCTATTATTATAAGAAACTCTTT.

This clone is labeled medium-sized. The chain is built from TRGV9 and TRGJ1 or TRGJ2. Germline CDR1 GITISATS, CDR2 ISYDGTV (reference sequence). This CDR3 has 11 amino acids. J gave up 10 bases and V 0 bases, and 3 bases lay outside the gene matches. The CDR3 DNA follows: TGTGCCTTGTGGGAGGTGAACAAGAAACTCTTT. Its protein is CALWEVNKKLF.

This chain links TRGV8 with TRGJ1 or TRGJ2. The CDR3 length is 14 residues. Losses at the gene ends were 2 bases for V and 3 bases for J; bases not matched to a gene: 7. The V gene's germline CDR1 is VENAVY and CDR2 YDSYNSRV. In DNA, the CDR3 is TGTGCCACCTGGGATACCCGTAGTTATTATAAGAAACTCTTT. This translates into CATWDTRSYYKKLF.